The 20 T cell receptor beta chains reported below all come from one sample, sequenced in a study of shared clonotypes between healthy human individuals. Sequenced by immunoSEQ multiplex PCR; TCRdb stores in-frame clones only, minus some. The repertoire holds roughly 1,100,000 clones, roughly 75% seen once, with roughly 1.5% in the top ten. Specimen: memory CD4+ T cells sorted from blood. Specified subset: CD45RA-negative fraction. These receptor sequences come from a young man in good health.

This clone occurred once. The CDR3 spells CASSLSSGYGYTF. DNA of the CDR3: TGTGCCAGCAGCCTCTCCTCCGGCTATGGCTACACCTTC. The V call is TRBV7-2, the J call TRBJ1-2; unclear D gene. The V and J ends lost 5 bases and 4 bases respectively, with 11 bases between them. Germline V gives CDR1 SGHTA, CDR2 FQGNSA. The CDR3 loop spans 13 amino acids.

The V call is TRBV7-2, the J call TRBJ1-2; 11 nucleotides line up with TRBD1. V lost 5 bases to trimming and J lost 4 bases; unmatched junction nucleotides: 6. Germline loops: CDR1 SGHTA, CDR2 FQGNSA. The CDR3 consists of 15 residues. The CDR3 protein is CASSPRTGGSYGYTF. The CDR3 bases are TGTGCCAGCAGCCCTCGGACAGGGGGCAGCTATGGCTACACCTTC.

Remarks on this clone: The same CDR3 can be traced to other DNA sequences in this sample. The CDR3 DNA reads as TGTGCCAGCAGTTTATCCTCCTACGAGCAGTACTTC. It codes for CASSLSSYEQYF. The J gene is TRBJ2-7, the V gene TRBV28; the D is unclear. With 1 base removed from V and 0 bases from J, the gap between germline ends came to 1 base. CDR3 size: 12 residues. Germline V CDR1 and CDR2: MDHEN, SYDVKM.

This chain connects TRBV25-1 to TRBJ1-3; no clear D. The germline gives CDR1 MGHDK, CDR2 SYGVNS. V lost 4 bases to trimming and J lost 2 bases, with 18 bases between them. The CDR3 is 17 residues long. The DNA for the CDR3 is TGTGCCAGCAGTGCACTCCAACGAGGAGATACTGGAAACACCATATATTTT. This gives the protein CASSALQRGDTGNTIYF.

The CDR3 protein is CASSLKGFGYNEQFF. The CDR3 DNA sequence: TGTGCCAGCAGTTTAAAGGGTTTTGGCTACAATGAGCAGTTCTTC. The chain couples TRBV6-5 to TRBJ2-1; D gene uncertain. The V end lost 4 bases, the J end lost 3 bases, and 13 bases lay between the germline ends. The V gene's germline CDR1 is MNHEY and CDR2 SVGAGI. The CDR3 runs 15 residues.

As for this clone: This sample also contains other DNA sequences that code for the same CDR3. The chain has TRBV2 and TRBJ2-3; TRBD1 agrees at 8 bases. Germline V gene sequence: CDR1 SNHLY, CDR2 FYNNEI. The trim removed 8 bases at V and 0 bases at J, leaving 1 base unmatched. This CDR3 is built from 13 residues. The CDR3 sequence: CASGQGSTDTQYF. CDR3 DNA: TGTGCCAGCGGACAGGGCAGCACAGATACGCAGTATTTT.

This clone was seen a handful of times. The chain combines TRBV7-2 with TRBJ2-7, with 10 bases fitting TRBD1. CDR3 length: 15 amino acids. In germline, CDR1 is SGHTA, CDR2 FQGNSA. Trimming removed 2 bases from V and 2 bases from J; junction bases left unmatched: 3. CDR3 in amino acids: CASSLQGQGPYEQYF. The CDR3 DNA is TGTGCCAGCAGCTTACAGGGACAGGGGCCCTACGAGCAGTACTTC.

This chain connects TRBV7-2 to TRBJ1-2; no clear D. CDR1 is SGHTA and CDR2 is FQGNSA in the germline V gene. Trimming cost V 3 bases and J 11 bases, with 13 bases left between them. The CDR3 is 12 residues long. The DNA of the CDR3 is TGTGCCAGCAGCTTCGTTTGGTCTGGATACACCTTC. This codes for CASSFVWSGYTF.

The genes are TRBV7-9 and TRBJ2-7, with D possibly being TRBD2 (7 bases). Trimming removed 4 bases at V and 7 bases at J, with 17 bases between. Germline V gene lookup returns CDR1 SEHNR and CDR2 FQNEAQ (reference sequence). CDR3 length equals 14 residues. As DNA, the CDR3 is TGTGCCAGCAGCTCGGTGGGGGGGCCGGAAGAGCAGTACTTC. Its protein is CASSSVGGPEEQYF.

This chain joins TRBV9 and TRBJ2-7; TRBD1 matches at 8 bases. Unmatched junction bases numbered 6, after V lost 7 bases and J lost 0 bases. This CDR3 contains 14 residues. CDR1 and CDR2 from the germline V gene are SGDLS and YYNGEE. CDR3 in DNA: TGTGCCAGCGCCCGACAGGGGAGCTCCTACGAGCAGTACTTC. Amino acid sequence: CASARQGSSYEQYF.

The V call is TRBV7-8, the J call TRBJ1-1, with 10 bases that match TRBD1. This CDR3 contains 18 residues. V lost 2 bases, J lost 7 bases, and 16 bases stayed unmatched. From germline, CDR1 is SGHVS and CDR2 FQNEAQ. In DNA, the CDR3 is TGTGCCAGCAGCTTAAGAGACAGGGGGCCCGGGGGTTTCGGTGAAGCTTTCTTT. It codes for CASSLRDRGPGGFGEAFF.

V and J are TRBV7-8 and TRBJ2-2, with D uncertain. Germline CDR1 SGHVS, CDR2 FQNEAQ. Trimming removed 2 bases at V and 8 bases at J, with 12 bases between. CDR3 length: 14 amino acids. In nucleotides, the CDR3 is TGTGCCAGCAGCTTACCCCCAGCCATAGGGGAGCTGTTTTTT. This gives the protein CASSLPPAIGELFF.

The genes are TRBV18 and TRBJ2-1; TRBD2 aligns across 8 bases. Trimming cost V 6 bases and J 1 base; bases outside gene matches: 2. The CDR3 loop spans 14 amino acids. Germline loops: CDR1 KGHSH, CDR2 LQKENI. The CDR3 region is CASSGTRSYNEQFF. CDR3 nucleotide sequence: TGTGCCAGCTCTGGGACTAGATCCTACAATGAGCAGTTCTTC.

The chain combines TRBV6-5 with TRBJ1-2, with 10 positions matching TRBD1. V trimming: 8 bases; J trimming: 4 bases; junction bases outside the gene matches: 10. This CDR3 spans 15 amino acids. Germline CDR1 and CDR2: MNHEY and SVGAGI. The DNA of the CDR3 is TGTGCCAGCCGCGAAGGGACAGGGGCTGCCTATGGCTACACCTTC. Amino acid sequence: CASREGTGAAYGYTF.

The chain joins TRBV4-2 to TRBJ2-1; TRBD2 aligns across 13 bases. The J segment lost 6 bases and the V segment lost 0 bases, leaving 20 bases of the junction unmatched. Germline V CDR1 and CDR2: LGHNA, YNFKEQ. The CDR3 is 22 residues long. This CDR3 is CASSQEPRAPLLAGGQGNEQFF. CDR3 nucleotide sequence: TGTGCCAGCAGCCAAGAGCCCAGAGCCCCTCTACTAGCGGGGGGGCAGGGCAATGAGCAGTTCTTC.

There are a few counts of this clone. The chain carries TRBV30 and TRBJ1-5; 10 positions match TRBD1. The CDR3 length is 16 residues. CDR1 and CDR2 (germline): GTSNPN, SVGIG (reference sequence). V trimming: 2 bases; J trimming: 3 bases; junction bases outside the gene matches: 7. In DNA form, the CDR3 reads TGTGCCTGGAGTCTCCGGGACAGGGGATACAATCAGCCCCAGCATTTT. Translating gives CAWSLRDRGYNQPQHF.

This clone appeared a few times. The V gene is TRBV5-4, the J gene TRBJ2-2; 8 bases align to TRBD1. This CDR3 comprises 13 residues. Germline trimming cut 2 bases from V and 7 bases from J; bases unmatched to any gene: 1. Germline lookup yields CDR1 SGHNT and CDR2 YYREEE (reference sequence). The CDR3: CASSFDRGGELFF. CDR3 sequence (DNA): TGTGCCAGCAGCTTTGACAGGGGCGGGGAGCTGTTTTTT.

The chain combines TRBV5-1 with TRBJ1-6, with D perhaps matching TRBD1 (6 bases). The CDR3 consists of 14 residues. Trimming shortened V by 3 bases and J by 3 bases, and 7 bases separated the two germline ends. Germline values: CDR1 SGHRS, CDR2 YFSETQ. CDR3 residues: CASSSTGYNSPLHF. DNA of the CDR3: TGCGCCAGCAGCTCGACAGGCTATAATTCACCCCTCCACTTT.

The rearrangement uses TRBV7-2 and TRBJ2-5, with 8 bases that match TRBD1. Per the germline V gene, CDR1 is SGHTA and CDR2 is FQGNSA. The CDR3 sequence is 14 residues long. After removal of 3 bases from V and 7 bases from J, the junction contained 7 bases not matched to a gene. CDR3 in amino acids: CASSFGQGLGTQYF. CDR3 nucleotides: TGTGCCAGCAGCTTCGGACAGGGCCTAGGGACCCAGTACTTC.

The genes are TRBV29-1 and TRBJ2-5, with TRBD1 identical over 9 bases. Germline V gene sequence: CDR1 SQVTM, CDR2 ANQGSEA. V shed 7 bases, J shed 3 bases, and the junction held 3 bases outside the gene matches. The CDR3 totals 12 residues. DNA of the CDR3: TGCAGCGGGCGGGACAGGGAAGAGACCCAGTACTTC. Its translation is CSGRDREETQYF.